This T cell receptor beta chain stems from a study of early T cells in non-severe SARS-CoV-2 infection. Background on the study: With bulk RNA from unsorted whole blood as input, sequencing yielded unpaired chains.

This clonotype was counted only a few times. Its target is not known. A read error may produce the germline difference seen at one junction end. From germline, CDR1 is SGHTA and CDR2 FQGTGA. The CDR3 contains 13 residues. General study results and limits: VDJdb-based matching was biased toward anti-spike CD8 responses and missed private and CD4 specificities.

The TCR library protocol was used to attach unique molecular identifiers. These identifiers were attached to individual cDNA molecules. TCRdb reprocessed the 5' RACE reads via MiXCR and lists one record per CDR3 protein. The sample has tens of thousands of distinct CDR3 sequences, roughly 9.1% seen once; the top ten hold about 8.3%. The sample was whole blood, taken at baseline. The TCR comes from an adult who was a healthcare worker with PCR-confirmed SARS-CoV-2 infection or an uninfected control (not recorded which). The chain is built from TRBV7-3 and TRBJ2-2; unclear D gene. The CDR3 region is CAGSPLGTGELFF. Written as DNA, the CDR3 is TGTGCCGGCAGCCCGCTGGGGACCGGGGAGCTGTTTTTT.